Here is one T cell receptor (beta chain) with its context. Profiled with immunoSEQ multiplex PCR; TCRdb holds only in-frame clones, not every one. Of 150,000 to 180,000 clones in the sample, about 85% were seen once. This CDR3 comprises 14 residues. CDR1 SGHTA and CDR2 FQGNSA come from the germline V gene. Between the trimmed V and J ends, which lost 5 bases and 1 base, there was a span of 11 bases. This record comes from a study of blood T cell repertoires in COVID-19. This receptor was taken from a man in his fifties or sixties with COVID-19, enrolled during active disease. The genes are TRBV7-2 and TRBJ2-5; D is uncertain. Sequenced input: peripheral blood. The CDR3 DNA is TGTGCCAGCAGCCTAGAACATTTCCAAGAGACCCAGTACTTC. Residues: CASSLEHFQETQYF.